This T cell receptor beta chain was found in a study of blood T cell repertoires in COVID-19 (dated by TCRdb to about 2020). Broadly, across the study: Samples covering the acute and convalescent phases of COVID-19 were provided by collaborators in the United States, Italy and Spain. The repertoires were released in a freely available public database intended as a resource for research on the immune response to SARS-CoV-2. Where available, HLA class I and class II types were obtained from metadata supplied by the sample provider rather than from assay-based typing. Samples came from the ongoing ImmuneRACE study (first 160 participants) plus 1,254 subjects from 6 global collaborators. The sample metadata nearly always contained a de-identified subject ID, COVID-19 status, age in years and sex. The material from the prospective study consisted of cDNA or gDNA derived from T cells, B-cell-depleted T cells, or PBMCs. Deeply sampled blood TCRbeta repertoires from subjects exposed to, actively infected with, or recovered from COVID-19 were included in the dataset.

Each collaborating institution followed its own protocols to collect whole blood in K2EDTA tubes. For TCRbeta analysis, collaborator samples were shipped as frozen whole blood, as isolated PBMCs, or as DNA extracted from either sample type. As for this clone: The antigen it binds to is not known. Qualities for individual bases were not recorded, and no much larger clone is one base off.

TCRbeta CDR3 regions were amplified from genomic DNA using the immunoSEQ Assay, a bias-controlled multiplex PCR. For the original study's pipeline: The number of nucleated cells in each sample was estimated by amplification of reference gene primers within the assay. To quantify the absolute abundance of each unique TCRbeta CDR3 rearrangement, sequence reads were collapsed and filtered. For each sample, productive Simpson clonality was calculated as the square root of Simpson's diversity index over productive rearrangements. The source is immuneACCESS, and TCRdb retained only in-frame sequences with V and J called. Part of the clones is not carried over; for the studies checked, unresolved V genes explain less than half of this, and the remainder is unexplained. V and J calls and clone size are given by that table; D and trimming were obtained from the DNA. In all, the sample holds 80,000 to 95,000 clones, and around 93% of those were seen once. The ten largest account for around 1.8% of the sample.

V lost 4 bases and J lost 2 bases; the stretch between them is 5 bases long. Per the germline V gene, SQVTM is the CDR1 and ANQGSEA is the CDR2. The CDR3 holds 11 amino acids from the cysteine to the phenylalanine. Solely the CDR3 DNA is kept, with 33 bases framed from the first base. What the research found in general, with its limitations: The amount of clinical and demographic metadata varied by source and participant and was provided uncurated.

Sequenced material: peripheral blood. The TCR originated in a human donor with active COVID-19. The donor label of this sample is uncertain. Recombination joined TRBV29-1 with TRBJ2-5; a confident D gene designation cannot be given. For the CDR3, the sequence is CSVARQETQYF. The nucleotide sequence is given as TGCAGCGTTGCCAGGCAAGAGACCCAGTACTTC.